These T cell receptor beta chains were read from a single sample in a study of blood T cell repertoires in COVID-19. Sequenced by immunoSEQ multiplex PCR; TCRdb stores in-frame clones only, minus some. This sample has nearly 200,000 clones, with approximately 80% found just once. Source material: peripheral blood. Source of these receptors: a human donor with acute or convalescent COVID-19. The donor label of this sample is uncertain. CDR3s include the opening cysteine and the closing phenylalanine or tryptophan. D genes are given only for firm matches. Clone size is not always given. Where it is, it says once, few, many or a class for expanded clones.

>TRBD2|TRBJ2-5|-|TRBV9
TGTGCCAGCAGCGTCGCGACTAGCGGGAAAGAGACCCAGTACTTC
CASSVATSGKETQYF
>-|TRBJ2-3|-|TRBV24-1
TGTGCCACCAGTGATTTAAGAAGCGATACGCAGTATTTT
CATSDLRSDTQYF
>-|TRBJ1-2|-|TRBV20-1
TGCAGTGCTAGTCCGCCGGACTATGGCTACACCTTC
CSASPPDYGYTF
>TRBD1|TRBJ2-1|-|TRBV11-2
TGTGCCAGCAGCTTTAGGGACAGGGGCCATGAGCAGTTCTTC
CASSFRDRGHEQFF
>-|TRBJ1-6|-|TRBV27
TGTGCCAGCAGTTTATACAGGGATTCACCCCTCCACTTT
CASSLYRDSPLHF
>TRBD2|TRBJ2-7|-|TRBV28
TGTGCCAGCAGTGCAACTAGCGGGAGTTCCTACGAGCAGTACTTC
CASSATSGSSYEQYF
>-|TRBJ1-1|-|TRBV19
TGTGCCAGTAGTTCCCGGAGTACTGAAGCTTTCTTT
CASSSRSTEAFF
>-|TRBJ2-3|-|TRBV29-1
TGCAGCGTTGCTCCCCTAACTAGCACAGATACGCAGTATTTT
CSVAPLTSTDTQYF
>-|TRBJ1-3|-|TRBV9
TGTGCCAGCACCTCTGACCCCAGGGGTTACGGAAACACCATATATTTT
CASTSDPRGYGNTIYF
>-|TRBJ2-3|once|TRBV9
TGTGCCTATCGACTAGTTACCGTTGATACGCAGTATTTT
CAYRLVTVDTQYF
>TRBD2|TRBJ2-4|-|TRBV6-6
TGTGCCAGCAGTCCTTCGGGTAGCGGGAGGCTAGATTTAGCCAAAAACATTCAGTACTTC
CASSPSGSGRLDLAKNIQYF
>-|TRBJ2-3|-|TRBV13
TGTGCCAGCAGCAAGGGGGATGCGGATACGCAGTATTTT
CASSKGDADTQYF
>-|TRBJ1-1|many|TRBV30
TGTGCCTGGAGTGTACTTAGGGCCGGGGTGGCTTTCTTT
CAWSVLRAGVAFF
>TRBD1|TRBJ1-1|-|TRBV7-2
TGTGCCAGCAGCTCCGACAGGGGAACTGAAGCTTTCTTT
CASSSDRGTEAFF
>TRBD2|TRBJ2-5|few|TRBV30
TGTGCCTGGAGGGCTAGCGGCATAGGGCCCCAGTACTTC
CAWRASGIGPQYF
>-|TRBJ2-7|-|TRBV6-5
TGTGCCAGCAGTTATGGGGCTAGTAGCGAGCAGTACTTC
CASSYGASSEQYF
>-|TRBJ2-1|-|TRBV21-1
TGTGCCAGCAGCAAAAGTGGCGGGAACTCCTACAATGAGCAGTTCTTC
CASSKSGGNSYNEQFF
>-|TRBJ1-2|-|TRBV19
TGTGCCAGTAGTATCGGGTCGGGACATTTTCTTTATGGCTACACCTTC
CASSIGSGHFLYGYTF
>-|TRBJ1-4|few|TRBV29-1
TGCAGCGTTGTCGGGATGAATGAAAAACTGTTTTTT
CSVVGMNEKLFF
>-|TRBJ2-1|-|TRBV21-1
TGTGCCAGGGCCCGGGAGGCGGGCTACAATGAGCAGTTCTTC
CARAREAGYNEQFF
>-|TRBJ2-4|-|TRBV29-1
TGCAGCGTTGTCGTCGCCGGGAAAACCAAAAACATTCAGTACTTC
CSVVVAGKTKNIQYF
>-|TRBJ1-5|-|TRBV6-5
TGTGCCAGCAGTTACGGCAGGGGTCATCAGCCCCAGCATTTT
CASSYGRGHQPQHF
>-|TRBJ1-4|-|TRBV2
TGTGCCAGCAGGCCCACATCAACTAATGAAAAACTGTTTTTT
CASRPTSTNEKLFF
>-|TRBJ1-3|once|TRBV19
TGTGCCAGTAGTGGCAATTCTCTCGGAAACACCATATATTTT
CASSGNSLGNTIYF
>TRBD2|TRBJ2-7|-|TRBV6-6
TGTGCCAGCATGACTAGCGGCTCCTACGAGCAGTACTTC
CASMTSGSYEQYF